This T cell receptor beta chain was retrieved from a study of graft-versus-host responses after intestinal transplantation. Study-level background: Anti-thymocyte globulin induction was given to all recipients, followed by tacrolimus and steroids for 2 to 3 years. Notes on the study in general: Recipient marrow held GvH clones, some first seen in ileum or blood. Graft-donor T cell macrochimerism in patients accompanied high graft-versus-host to host-versus-graft clonal ratios in allografts.

With V trimmed by 8 bases and J by 6 bases, 7 bases remained unmatched. This CDR3 region has 15 residues. Germline loops: CDR1 SEHNR, CDR2 FQNEAQ (reference sequence). The method was immunoSEQ multiplex PCR; TCRdb's version includes in-frame clones alone and lacks a portion of them. Here the sample spans some 93,000 clones, 91% being singletons. With respect to this clone: Its target is unknown.

The rearrangement joins TRBV7-9 to TRBJ2-7; TRBD2 matches 16 bases. The receptor was isolated from a human donor who received an intestinal transplant. This specimen consisted of unstimulated CD8+ T cells sorted from spleen or lymph node cells, obtained before intestinal transplant. The CDR3 DNA reads TGTGCCAGCGGGGGACTAGCGGGAGGGCCGGGCGAGCAGTACTTC. Its translation is CASGGLAGGPGEQYF.